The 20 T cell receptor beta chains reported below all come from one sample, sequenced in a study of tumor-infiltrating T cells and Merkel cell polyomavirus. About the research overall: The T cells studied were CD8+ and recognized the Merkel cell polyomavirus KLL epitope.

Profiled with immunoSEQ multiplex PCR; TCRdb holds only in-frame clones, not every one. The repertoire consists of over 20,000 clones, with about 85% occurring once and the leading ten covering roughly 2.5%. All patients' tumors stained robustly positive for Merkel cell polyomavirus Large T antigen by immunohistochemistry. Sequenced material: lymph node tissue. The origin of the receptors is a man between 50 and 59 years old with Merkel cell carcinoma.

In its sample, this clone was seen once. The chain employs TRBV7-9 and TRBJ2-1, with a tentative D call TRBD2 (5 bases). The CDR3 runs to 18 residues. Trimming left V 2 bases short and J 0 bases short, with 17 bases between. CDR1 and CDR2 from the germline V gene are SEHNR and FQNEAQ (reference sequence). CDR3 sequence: CASSLLSGIGFSYNEQFF. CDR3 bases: TGTGCCAGCAGCTTACTCTCCGGGATCGGGTTCTCCTACAATGAGCAGTTCTTC.

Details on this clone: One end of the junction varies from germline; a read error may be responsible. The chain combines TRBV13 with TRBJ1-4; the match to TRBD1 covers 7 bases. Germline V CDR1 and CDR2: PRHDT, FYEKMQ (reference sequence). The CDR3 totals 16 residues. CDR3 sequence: CASSLGATGKKTKLFF. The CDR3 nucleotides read TGTGCCAGCAGCCTAGGAGCGACAGGGAAAAAGACGAAACTGTTTTTT.

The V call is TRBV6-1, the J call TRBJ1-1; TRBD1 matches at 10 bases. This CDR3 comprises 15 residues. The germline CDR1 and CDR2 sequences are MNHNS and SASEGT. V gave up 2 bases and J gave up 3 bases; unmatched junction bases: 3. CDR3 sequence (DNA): TGTGCCAGCAGTGAATGGGGACAGGGGTACACTGAAGCTTTCTTT. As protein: CASSEWGQGYTEAFF.

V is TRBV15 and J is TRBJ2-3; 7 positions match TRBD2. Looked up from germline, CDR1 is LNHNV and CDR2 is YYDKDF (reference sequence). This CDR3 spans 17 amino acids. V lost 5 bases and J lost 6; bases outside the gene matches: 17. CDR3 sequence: CATSGSLRTSSFDTQYF. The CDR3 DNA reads TGTGCCACCAGCGGCTCCCTCAGGACTAGTTCATTTGATACGCAGTATTTT. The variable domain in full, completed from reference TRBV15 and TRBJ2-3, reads DAMVIQNPRYQVTQFGKPVTLSCSQTLNHNVMYWYQQKSSQAPKLLFHYYDKDFNNEADTPDNFQSRRPNTSFCFLDIRSPGLGDTAMYLCATSGSLRTSSFDTQYFGPGTRLTVL.

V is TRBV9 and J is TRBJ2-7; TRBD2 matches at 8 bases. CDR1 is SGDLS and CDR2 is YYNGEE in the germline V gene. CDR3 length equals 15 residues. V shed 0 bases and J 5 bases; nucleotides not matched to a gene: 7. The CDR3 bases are TGTGCCAGCAGCGTAGCTGGACTAGCTATAAACGAGCAGTACTTC. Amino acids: CASSVAGLAINEQYF.

Here the CDR3 DNA reads TGTGCCAGCAGGGTGAGATTCCTCTCGGTGGATACGCAGTATTTT. It encodes CASRVRFLSVDTQYF. The V call is TRBV11-3, the J call TRBJ2-3; D uncertain. Trimming removed 6 bases from V and 6 bases from J, with 19 bases in between. This CDR3 contains 15 residues. Germline V gives CDR1 SGHNT, CDR2 YENEEA.

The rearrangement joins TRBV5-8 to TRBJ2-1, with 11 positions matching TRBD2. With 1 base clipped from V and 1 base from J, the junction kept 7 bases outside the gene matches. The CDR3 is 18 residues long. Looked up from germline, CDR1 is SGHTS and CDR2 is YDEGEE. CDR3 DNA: TGTGCCAGCAGCTTGTTACTAGCGGGGGTGACGTCCTACAATGAGCAGTTCTTC. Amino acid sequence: CASSLLLAGVTSYNEQFF.

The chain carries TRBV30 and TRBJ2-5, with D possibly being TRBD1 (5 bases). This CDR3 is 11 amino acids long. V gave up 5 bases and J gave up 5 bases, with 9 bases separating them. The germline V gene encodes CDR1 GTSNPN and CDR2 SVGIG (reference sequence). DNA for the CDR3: TGTGCCTGGGTAGGGGTGGAGACCCAGTACTTC. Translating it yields CAWVGVETQYF.

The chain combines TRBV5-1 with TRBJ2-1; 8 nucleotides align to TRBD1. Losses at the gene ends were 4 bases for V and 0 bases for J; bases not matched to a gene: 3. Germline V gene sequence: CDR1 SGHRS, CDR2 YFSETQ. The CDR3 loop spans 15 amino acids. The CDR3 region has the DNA TGCGCCAGCAGCGGTACAGGGGGCTCCTACAATGAGCAGTTCTTC. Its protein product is CASSGTGGSYNEQFF.

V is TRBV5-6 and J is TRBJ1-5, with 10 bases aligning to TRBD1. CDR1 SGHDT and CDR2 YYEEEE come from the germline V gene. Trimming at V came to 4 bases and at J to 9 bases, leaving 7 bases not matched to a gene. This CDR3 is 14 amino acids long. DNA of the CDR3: TGTGCCAGCAGCCAAGGACAGGGGGAATGGCCCCAGCATTTT. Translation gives CASSQGQGEWPQHF.

The CDR3 bases are TGTGCCTGGAGTGTTAGTAACTATGGCTACACCTTC. Residues: CAWSVSNYGYTF. The chain joins TRBV30 to TRBJ1-2; D unresolved. Germline V CDR1 and CDR2: GTSNPN, SVGIG (reference sequence). The CDR3 loop spans 12 amino acids. Between the trimmed V and J ends, which lost 0 bases and 1 base, there was a span of 3 bases.

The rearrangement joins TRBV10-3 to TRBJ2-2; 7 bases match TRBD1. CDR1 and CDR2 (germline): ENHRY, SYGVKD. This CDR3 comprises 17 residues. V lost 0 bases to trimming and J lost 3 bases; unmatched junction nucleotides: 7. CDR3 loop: CAISESGGTVHTGELFF. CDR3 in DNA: TGTGCCATCAGTGAGTCAGGTGGGACAGTTCACACCGGGGAGCTGTTTTTT.

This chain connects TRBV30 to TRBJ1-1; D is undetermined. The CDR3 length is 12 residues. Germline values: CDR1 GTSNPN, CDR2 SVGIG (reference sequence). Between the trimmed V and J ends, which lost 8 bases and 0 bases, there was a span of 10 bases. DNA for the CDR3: TGTGCCCGCAGCGGGATGAACACTGAAGCTTTCTTT. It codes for CARSGMNTEAFF.

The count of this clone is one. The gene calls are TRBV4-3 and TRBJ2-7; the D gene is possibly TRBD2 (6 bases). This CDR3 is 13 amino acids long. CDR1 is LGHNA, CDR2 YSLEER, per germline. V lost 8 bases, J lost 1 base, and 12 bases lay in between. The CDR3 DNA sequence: TGCGCCAGCTCGCGGGACCGATCCTACGAGCAGTACTTC. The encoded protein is CASSRDRSYEQYF.

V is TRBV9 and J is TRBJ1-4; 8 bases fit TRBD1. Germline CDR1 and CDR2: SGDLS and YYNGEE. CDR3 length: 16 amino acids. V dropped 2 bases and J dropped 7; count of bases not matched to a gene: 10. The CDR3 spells CASSVLTGGLGEKLFF. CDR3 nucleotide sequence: TGTGCCAGCAGCGTTCTTACAGGGGGTTTGGGTGAAAAACTGTTTTTT.

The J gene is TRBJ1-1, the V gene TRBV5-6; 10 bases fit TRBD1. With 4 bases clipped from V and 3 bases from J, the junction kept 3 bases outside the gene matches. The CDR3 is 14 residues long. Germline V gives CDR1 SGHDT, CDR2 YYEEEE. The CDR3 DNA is TGTGCCAGCAGCCATGGACAGGGGGACACTGAAGCTTTCTTT. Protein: CASSHGQGDTEAFF.

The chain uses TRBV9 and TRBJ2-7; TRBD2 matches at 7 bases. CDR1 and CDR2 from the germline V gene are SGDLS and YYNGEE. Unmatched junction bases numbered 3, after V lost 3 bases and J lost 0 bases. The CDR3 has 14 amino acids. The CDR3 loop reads CASSAGRNSYEQYF. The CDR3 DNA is TGTGCCAGCAGCGCCGGGAGGAACTCCTACGAGCAGTACTTC.

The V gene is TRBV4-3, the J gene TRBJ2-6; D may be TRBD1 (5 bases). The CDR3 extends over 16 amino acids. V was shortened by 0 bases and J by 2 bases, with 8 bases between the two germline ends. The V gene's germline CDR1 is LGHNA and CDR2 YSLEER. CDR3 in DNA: TGCGCCAGCAGCCAAGATCAGGGTGCTGGGGCCAACGTCCTGACTTTC. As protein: CASSQDQGAGANVLTF.

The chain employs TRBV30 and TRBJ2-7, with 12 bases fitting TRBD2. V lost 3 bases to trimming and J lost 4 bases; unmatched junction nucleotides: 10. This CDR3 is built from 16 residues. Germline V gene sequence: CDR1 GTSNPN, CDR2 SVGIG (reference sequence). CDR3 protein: CAWRPTGLAGFYEQYF. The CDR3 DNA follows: TGTGCCTGGAGACCAACCGGACTAGCGGGGTTTTACGAGCAGTACTTC.

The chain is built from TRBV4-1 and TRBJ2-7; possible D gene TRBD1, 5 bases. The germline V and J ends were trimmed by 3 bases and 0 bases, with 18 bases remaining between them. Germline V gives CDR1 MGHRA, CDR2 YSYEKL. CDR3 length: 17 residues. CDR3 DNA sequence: TGCGCCAGCAGCCACCTTAGGAAGGGGAAGAGCTCCTACGAGCAGTACTTC. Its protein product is CASSHLRKGKSSYEQYF.